These 29 T cell receptor beta chains share one sample of origin, sequenced in a study of OX40 agonist ivuxolimab in advanced cancers. Sequenced by immunoSEQ multiplex PCR; TCRdb stores in-frame clones only, minus some. The table includes under 15,000 clones, under 80% detected once. The sample consisted of CD4+ or CD8+ T cells sorted from blood, taken in a trial of the OX40 agonist ivuxolimab. These receptors all stem from an adult with an advanced solid tumor such as melanoma, head and neck, liver or kidney cancer.

The V and J genes are TRBV11-3 and TRBJ2-3; no clear D. Per germline, CDR1 SGHNT and CDR2 YENEEA. The CDR3 runs 16 residues. V was pared by 5 bases and J by 2 bases, with 17 bases between. The CDR3 loop is CASSPTRATFTDTQYF. DNA of the CDR3: TGTGCCAGCAGCCCGACTCGGGCCACATTCACAGATACGCAGTATTTT. Full variable domain (remainder filled in from reference TRBV11-3 and TRBJ2-3): EAGVVQSPRYKIIEKKQPVAFWCNPISGHNTLYWYLQNLGQGPELLIRYENEEAVDDSQLPKDRFSAERLKGVDSTLKIQPAELGDSAVYLCASSPTRATFTDTQYFGPGTRLTVL.

The CDR3 loop is CARRNGTSDTDTQYF. The CDR3 bases are TGTGCCAGAAGAAACGGGACTAGCGACACAGATACGCAGTATTTT. The chain combines TRBV5-3 with TRBJ2-3; TRBD2 matches at 10 bases. TRBV5-3 is identified as an open reading frame with a role that is uncertain. J lost 2 bases, V lost 5 bases, and 5 bases had no gene match. The CDR3 consists of 15 residues.

The rearrangement uses TRBV29-1 and TRBJ2-1; D perhaps matches TRBD1 (6 bases). The germline V and J ends were trimmed by 6 bases and 6 bases, with 12 bases remaining between them. CDR1 and CDR2 (germline): SQVTM, ANQGSEA. CDR3 length equals 12 residues. The CDR3 DNA is TGCAGCGTGCCCCTAGGGGGCAATGAGCAGTTCTTC. Amino acids: CSVPLGGNEQFF.

The CDR3 loop reads CASSLTPGFNYGYTF. Here the CDR3 DNA reads TGTGCCAGCAGTTTAACACCAGGCTTTAACTATGGCTACACCTTC. This sequence joins TRBV27 and TRBJ1-2; D unresolved. This CDR3 is built from 15 residues. V was cut by 2 bases and J by 1 base, with 11 bases left in between. In germline, CDR1 is MNHEY, CDR2 SMNVEV (reference sequence).

This chain uses TRBV14 with TRBJ2-7; no clear D gene. The V gene's germline CDR1 is SGHDN and CDR2 FVKESK. The CDR3 loop spans 11 amino acids. Trimming stripped 1 base from V and 3 bases from J, with 1 base between. This CDR3 reads CASSQVYEQYF. The CDR3 DNA is TGTGCCAGCAGCCAAGTCTACGAGCAGTACTTC. The entire variable domain, with the rest obtained from reference TRBV14 and TRBJ2-7, is as follows: EAGVTQFPSHSVIEKGQTVTLRCDPISGHDNLYWYRRVMGKEIKFLLHFVKESKQDESGMPNNRFLAERTGGTYSTLKVQPAELEDSGVYFCASSQVYEQYFGPGTRLTVT.

The genes are TRBV6-6 and TRBJ1-2; tentatively, D is TRBD1 (5 bases). V lost 3 bases and J lost 5, with 13 bases in between. This CDR3 region has 14 residues. Germline V gene sequence: CDR1 MNHNY, CDR2 SVGAGI (reference sequence). The CDR3 region has the DNA TGTGCCAGCAGTTATCAGGGAGGGAGGTATGGCTACACCTTC. This encodes CASSYQGGRYGYTF.

V and J are TRBV19 and TRBJ2-2, with D perhaps being TRBD1 or TRBD2 (7 bases each). The CDR3 spans 15 residues. Trimming pared 9 bases from V and 10 bases from J, leaving 24 bases between. Per the germline V gene, CDR1 is LNHDA and CDR2 is SQIVND (reference sequence). CDR3 region: CASQGGVAGTPELFF. The CDR3 nucleotides are TGTGCCAGCCAGGGGGGGGTAGCGGGTACACCGGAGCTGTTTTTT.

The chain combines TRBV27 with TRBJ2-5; 8 bases are a match to TRBD2. There are 14 residues in the CDR3. Looked up from germline, CDR1 is MNHEY and CDR2 is SMNVEV (reference sequence). V shed 5 bases, J shed 5 bases, and the junction held 7 bases outside the gene matches. CDR3 DNA sequence: TGTGCCAGCAGTACCCTCCGGGGGGGCGAGACCCAGTACTTC. Amino acids: CASSTLRGGETQYF.

The J gene is TRBJ2-5, the V gene TRBV30; D might be TRBD1 or TRBD2, each matching 5 bases. Looked up from germline, CDR1 is GTSNPN and CDR2 is SVGIG (reference sequence). There are 12 residues in the CDR3. The germline V and J ends were trimmed by 4 bases and 1 base, with 7 bases remaining between them. CDR3 sequence reads: CAWTGTQETQYF. The DNA of the CDR3 is TGTGCCTGGACAGGGACCCAAGAGACCCAGTACTTC.

The J gene is TRBJ1-4, the V gene TRBV6-1; D unresolved. V was pared by 2 bases and J by 16 bases, with 17 bases between. CDR3 length: 13 amino acids. From germline, CDR1 is MNHNS and CDR2 SASEGT. The CDR3 spells CASSETGSAEPFF. In nucleotides, the CDR3 is TGTGCCAGCAGTGAAACCGGGTCGGCAGAGCCGTTTTTT.

A single count supports this clone. The chain recombines TRBV27 with TRBJ1-1; possible D gene TRBD1, 5 bases. This CDR3 is 15 amino acids long. V lost 2 bases and J lost 0, with 10 bases in between. Germline lookup yields CDR1 MNHEY and CDR2 SMNVEV (reference sequence). The CDR3 region has the DNA TGTGCCAGCAGTTTAGTAGGAGGGGTGAACACTGAAGCTTTCTTT. Protein product: CASSLVGGVNTEAFF.

For this clone: The same CDR3 arises from other DNA sequences in this sample as well. The chain combines TRBV13 with TRBJ1-1; 7 bases line up with TRBD1. Trimming cost V 5 bases and J 4 bases; bases outside gene matches: 10. The CDR3 spans 15 residues. Looked up from germline, CDR1 is PRHDT and CDR2 is FYEKMQ (reference sequence). The CDR3 nucleotides are TGTGCCAGCAGCCAGGGGGTACAGGGGAGCACTGAAGCTTTCTTT. It specifies CASSQGVQGSTEAFF.

J is TRBJ2-7 and V is TRBV28, with 8 bases matching TRBD1. CDR1 is MDHEN and CDR2 is SYDVKM in the germline V gene. There are 13 residues in the CDR3. V was pared by 8 bases and J by 6 bases, with 9 bases of the junction left unmatched. CDR3 region: CASGGQGLLEQYF. The CDR3 DNA follows: TGTGCCAGCGGCGGACAGGGCCTCCTCGAGCAGTACTTC.

The rearrangement joins TRBV5-6 to TRBJ1-2, with D perhaps TRBD1 (5 bases). V lost 4 bases, J lost 7 bases, and 11 bases lay in between. The CDR3 is 12 residues long. The germline gives CDR1 SGHDT, CDR2 YYEEEE. Here the CDR3 DNA reads TGTGCCAGCAGCCTCAGGGATAGTGGCTACACCTTC. Translated, it gives CASSLRDSGYTF.

The V and J genes are TRBV27 and TRBJ2-1; D is possibly TRBD1 or TRBD2 (6 bases each). The V end was cut by 8 bases, the J end by 1 base, with 12 bases between. Germline CDR1 and CDR2: MNHEY and SMNVEV (reference sequence). The CDR3 covers 14 residues. CDR3 protein: CASWRGTSYNEQFF. CDR3 bases: TGTGCCAGCTGGAGGGGGACGTCCTACAATGAGCAGTTCTTC.

The rearrangement links TRBV7-6 to TRBJ2-2; TRBD2 agrees at 12 bases. V was pared by 4 bases and J by 4 bases, with 4 bases of the junction left unmatched. Germline V CDR1 and CDR2: SGHVS, FNYEAQ. CDR3 size: 16 residues. The CDR3 here is CASSSGLAGLTGELFF. The CDR3 DNA reads as TGTGCCAGCAGCTCAGGACTAGCGGGACTCACCGGGGAGCTGTTTTTT. The full variable domain, completed using reference TRBV7-6 and TRBJ2-2, is GAGVSQSPRYKVTKRGQDVALRCDPISGHVSLYWYRQALGQGPEFLTYFNYEAQQDKSGLPNDRFSAERPEGSISTLTIQRTEQRDSAMYRCASSSGLAGLTGELFFGEGSRLTVL.

The rearrangement links TRBV5-6 to TRBJ1-1; D remains ambiguous. Trimming took off 4 bases at V and 1 base at J, with 8 bases between the two ends. This CDR3 has 13 residues. The germline V gene encodes CDR1 SGHDT and CDR2 YYEEEE. The DNA of the CDR3 is TGTGCCAGCAGCCCCTGGGGGAACACTGAAGCTTTCTTT. As protein: CASSPWGNTEAFF.

The chain combines TRBV21-1 with TRBJ2-1. TRBV21-1 corresponds to a pseudogene. The CDR3 is 15 amino acids. The CDR3 sequence is CASSIVEKGYNEQFF. DNA for the CDR3: TGTGCCAGCAGCATCGTCGAAAAAGGGTACAATGAGCAGTTCTTC.

The chain carries TRBV25-1 and TRBJ2-7; D not certain. CDR1 and CDR2 (germline): MGHDK, SYGVNS. V dropped 7 bases and J dropped 3 bases, with 13 bases sitting between them. CDR3 length: 13 amino acids. CDR3 bases: TGTGCCAGCACTAATCTAATCGGCTACGAGCAGTACTTC. It codes for CASTNLIGYEQYF.

The chain employs TRBV11-2 and TRBJ2-5; D may match TRBD1 or TRBD2 (5 bases each). The germline V gene encodes CDR1 SGHAT and CDR2 FQNNGV. The CDR3 sequence is 15 residues long. V lost 3 bases, J lost 8 bases, and 19 bases lay in between. In nucleotides, the CDR3 is TGTGCCAGCAGCTTTGGCGACTTCCGGGACCGAACCCAGTACTTC. This gives the protein CASSFGDFRDRTQYF.

This rearrangement joins TRBV29-1 to TRBJ2-7; tentatively, D is TRBD2 (6 bases). The V gene lost 4 bases and the J gene lost 0 bases, with 7 bases spanning the gap. The length of the CDR3 is 12 residues. Germline loops: CDR1 SQVTM, CDR2 ANQGSEA. CDR3 coding DNA: TGCAGCGTTGGGGACTCCTCCTACGAGCAGTACTTC. Encoded protein: CSVGDSSYEQYF.

This chain connects TRBV14 to TRBJ2-7; D remains unclear. CDR3 size: 15 residues. From germline, CDR1 is SGHDN and CDR2 FVKESK. V was cut by 0 bases and J by 2 bases, with 11 bases left in between. CDR3 region: CASSQDLSNPYEQYF. In nucleotides, the CDR3 is TGTGCCAGCAGCCAAGATCTTTCCAACCCCTACGAGCAGTACTTC.

The genes are TRBV7-3 and TRBJ1-1; 8 bases agree with TRBD1. After removal of 5 bases from V and 3 bases from J, the junction contained 5 bases not matched to a gene. This CDR3 is 14 amino acids long. Germline loops: CDR1 SGHTA, CDR2 FQGTGA. CDR3 bases: TGTGCCAGCAGCGTTACAGGGGGTTACACTGAAGCTTTCTTT. The encoded protein is CASSVTGGYTEAFF.

The chain recombines TRBV28 with TRBJ2-2, with 7 bases aligning to TRBD1. Germline V gene lookup returns CDR1 MDHEN and CDR2 SYDVKM. The CDR3 has 17 amino acids. Trimming cost V 6 bases and J 1 base; bases outside gene matches: 11. This CDR3 is CASRPIWDSKNTGELFF. CDR3 nucleotides: TGTGCCAGCAGACCCATTTGGGACAGTAAGAACACCGGGGAGCTGTTTTTT.

The V gene is TRBV5-6, the J gene TRBJ2-7; D not resolved. Trimming shortened V by 4 bases and J by 5 bases, and 10 bases separated the two germline ends. CDR1 is SGHDT and CDR2 is YYEEEE in the germline V gene. CDR3 length: 12 amino acids. Here the CDR3 DNA reads TGTGCCAGCAGCCCCGGACCCCACGAGCAGTACTTC. Amino acid sequence: CASSPGPHEQYF.

This chain links TRBV4-3 with TRBJ2-1; the D gene is possibly TRBD2 (6 bases). CDR3 length: 16 amino acids. The germline gives CDR1 LGHNA, CDR2 YSLEER. V lost 1 base, J lost 0 bases, and 10 bases lay in between. Here the CDR3 reads CASSQVAASSYNEQFF. CDR3 sequence (DNA): TGCGCCAGCAGCCAAGTAGCGGCGAGCTCCTACAATGAGCAGTTCTTC.

The chain is built from TRBV4-3 and TRBJ1-2, with D perhaps TRBD1 (5 bases). CDR1 and CDR2 from the germline V gene are LGHNA and YSLEER. Trimming shortened V by 5 bases and J by 4 bases, and 17 bases separated the two germline ends. This CDR3 has 15 amino acids. The CDR3 region has the DNA TGCGCCAGCAGCGCTGGGGGGTCGAGGGGCTATGGCTACACCTTC. This gives the protein CASSAGGSRGYGYTF.

The chain carries TRBV6-5 and TRBJ2-1; D ambiguous. Germline V gene sequence: CDR1 MNHEY, CDR2 SVGAGI. The CDR3 has 13 residues. Trimming removed 11 bases at V and 4 bases at J, with 15 bases between. CDR3 protein: CAASLGLYNEQFF. The CDR3 bases are TGTGCCGCTTCGCTAGGGCTTTACAATGAGCAGTTCTTC.

Only one count was recorded for this clone. V usage is TRBV28 and J usage is TRBJ2-7; 7 bases align to TRBD1. Germline trimming cut 10 bases from V and 2 bases from J; bases unmatched to any gene: 11. CDR1 and CDR2 from the germline V gene are MDHEN and SYDVKM. The CDR3 covers 14 residues. This CDR3 is CATYPRDSTYEQYF. CDR3 nucleotide sequence: TGTGCCACGTATCCCCGGGACAGTACCTACGAGCAGTACTTC.